Listed below are T cell receptor beta chains from one sample, sequenced in a study of T cell repertoires in cytomegalovirus infection. TCRdb reanalysed the reads using MiXCR and keeps one entry per CDR3 protein. Found here are a few hundred thousand distinct CDR3 sequences, approximately 17% of them singletons; the top ten hold around 47%. Material: CD8+ T cells from PBMCs. Receptors were obtained from a human donor in good health (CMV status not recorded). Some clones in this sample may be carry-over from other donors' samples. Each CDR3 is given with its conserved first and last residue. D genes are given only for firm matches. Some rows mark clone size as missing; the rest say once, few, many or name a class of expanded clone.

D gene: TRBD2
clone size: many
J gene: TRBJ2-7
CDR3 length: 15
V gene: TRBV3-1
CDR3 protein: CASRSTSGGVYEQYF
CDR3 DNA: TGTGCCAGCAGGTCCACTAGCGGGGGGGTCTACGAGCAGTACTTC

D gene: TRBD1
clone size: -
J gene: TRBJ2-1
CDR3 length: 16
V gene: TRBV7-6
CDR3 protein: CASSTGTGLGYNEQFF
CDR3 DNA: TGTGCCAGCAGCACAGGGACAGGGCTGGGGTACAATGAGCAGTTCTTC

D gene: -
clone size: many
J gene: TRBJ2-1
CDR3 length: 18
V gene: TRBV7-2
CDR3 protein: CASSLDMAGTQAYNEQFF
CDR3 DNA: TGTGCCAGCAGCTTAGACATGGCCGGGACGCAGGCATACAATGAGCAGTTCTTC

D gene: -
clone size: many
J gene: TRBJ2-6
CDR3 length: 17
V gene: TRBV7-9
CDR3 protein: CASSRIDRSSGANVLTF
CDR3 DNA: TGTGCCAGCAGCCGAATTGACAGATCCTCTGGGGCCAACGTCCTGACTTTC

D gene: TRBD1
clone size: few
J gene: TRBJ1-4
CDR3 length: 15
V gene: TRBV5-1
CDR3 protein: CASRDLTGANEKLFF
CDR3 DNA: TGCGCCAGCAGAGACCTCACAGGGGCTAATGAAAAACTGTTTTTT

D gene: -
clone size: many
J gene: TRBJ2-7
CDR3 length: 16
V gene: TRBV11-2
CDR3 protein: CASSPVTGQSSYEQYF
CDR3 DNA: TGTGCCAGCAGCCCCGTGACGGGGCAAAGCTCCTACGAGCAGTACTTC

D gene: TRBD1
clone size: few
J gene: TRBJ2-5
CDR3 length: 15
V gene: TRBV19
CDR3 protein: CASSIAGTGGETQYF
CDR3 DNA: TGTGCCAGTAGTATAGCCGGGACAGGAGGAGAGACCCAGTACTTC

D gene: TRBD1
clone size: -
J gene: TRBJ2-7
CDR3 length: 12
V gene: TRBV29-1
CDR3 protein: CSVERQGDEQYF
CDR3 DNA: TGCAGCGTTGAACGACAGGGGGACGAGCAGTACTTC

D gene: TRBD2
clone size: many
J gene: TRBJ2-3
CDR3 length: 18
V gene: TRBV6-6
CDR3 protein: CASSYTHLSGESTDTQYF
CDR3 DNA: TGTGCCAGCAGTTACACTCACCTTAGCGGGGAGAGCACAGATACGCAGTATTTT

D gene: -
clone size: -
J gene: TRBJ1-1
CDR3 length: 16
V gene: TRBV7-9
CDR3 protein: CASSPAGGVMNTEAFF
CDR3 DNA: TGTGCCAGCAGCCCCGCCGGGGGGGTAATGAACACTGAAGCTTTCTTT